This TCR beta chain is drawn from a study of cytomegalovirus exposure and HLA in healthy donors. With respect to this clone: Its antigen is not identified.

Study observations and caveats: The later analysis indicated that the majority of CMV-associated TCR beta chains appeared HLA-restricted.

The PCR ran on 60 Vbeta and 13 Jbeta primers. Sequencing used immunoSEQ multiplex PCR; TCRdb keeps in-frame clones, though not all of them. The table has approximately 98,000 clones, about four fifths seen once; the top ten hold roughly 9.7%. Trimming cost V 4 bases and J 1 base, with 17 bases left between them. Germline CDR1 is KGHSH and CDR2 is LQKENI. The CDR3 has 16 residues. This TCR came from a man younger than 35 in good health and CMV-seropositive. The sample was PBMCs. This sequence joins TRBV18 and TRBJ2-7; D is possibly TRBD2 (5 bases). In nucleotides, the CDR3 is TGTGCCAGCTCACTAGGGTACCGGGATACATCCTACGAGCAGTACTTC. The encoded protein is CASSLGYRDTSYEQYF.